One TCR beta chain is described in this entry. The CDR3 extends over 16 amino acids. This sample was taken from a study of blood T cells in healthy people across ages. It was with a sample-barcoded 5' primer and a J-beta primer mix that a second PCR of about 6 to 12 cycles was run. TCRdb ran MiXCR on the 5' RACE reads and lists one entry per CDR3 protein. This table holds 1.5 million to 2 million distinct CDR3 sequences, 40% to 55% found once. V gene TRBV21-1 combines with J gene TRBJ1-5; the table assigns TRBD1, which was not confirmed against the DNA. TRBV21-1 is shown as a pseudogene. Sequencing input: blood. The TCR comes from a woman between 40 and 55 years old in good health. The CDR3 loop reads CASSKGALQGGQPQHF. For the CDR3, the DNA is TGTGCCAGCAGCAAAGGGGCCTTACAGGGCGGCCAGCCCCAGCATTTT.